These 3 T cell receptor beta chains originate from one sample sequenced in a study of human T cells and chemical hapten exposure. Described time point: pre-sensitization, week 0. Treatment defined: therapeutic diphenylcyclopropenone sensitization with weekly scalp DPC. Via MiXCR, TCRdb re-called the RACE reads, giving one row per CDR3 protein. The table records about 380,000 distinct CDR3 sequences, approximately 5% of them present only once. Sequencing used whole blood, obtained in connection with sensitization to the hapten diphenylcyclopropenone (DPC). These receptors were obtained from a woman aged 50 to 65 with alopecia areata. Some clones in this sample may be carry-over from other donors' samples.

This clonotype was counted only a few times. The V and J genes are TRBV7-2 and TRBJ2-1, with unresolved D. Germline lookup yields CDR1 SGHTA and CDR2 FQGNSA. The CDR3 runs to 13 residues. V lost 5 bases and J lost 10, with 15 bases in between. The CDR3 spells CASSPTATQEQFF. The CDR3, as DNA: TGTGCCAGCAGCCCTACCGCCACACAGGAGCAGTTCTTC.

Written as DNA, the CDR3 is TGTGCCAGCAGTTTAACTAGCGGGGTGCTCCGGGAGCAGTTCTTC. Amino acids: CASSLTSGVLREQFF. V is TRBV6-6 and J is TRBJ2-1, with 10 bases identical to TRBD2. The CDR3 is 15 residues long. V lost 4 bases to trimming and J lost 10 bases; unmatched junction nucleotides: 10. CDR1 and CDR2 from the germline V gene are MNHNY and SVGAGI (reference sequence).

Many counts were recorded for this clonotype. The gene calls are TRBV27 and TRBJ1-2; TRBD1 might be the D (6 bases). V was shortened by 5 bases and J by 8 bases, with 24 bases between the two germline ends. The CDR3 has 16 amino acids. Germline lookup yields CDR1 MNHEY and CDR2 SMNVEV (reference sequence). CDR3 sequence: CASSQYPPGGGGGYTF. CDR3 DNA sequence: TGTGCCAGCAGTCAATATCCCCCGGGAGGGGGGGGAGGCTACACCTTC.